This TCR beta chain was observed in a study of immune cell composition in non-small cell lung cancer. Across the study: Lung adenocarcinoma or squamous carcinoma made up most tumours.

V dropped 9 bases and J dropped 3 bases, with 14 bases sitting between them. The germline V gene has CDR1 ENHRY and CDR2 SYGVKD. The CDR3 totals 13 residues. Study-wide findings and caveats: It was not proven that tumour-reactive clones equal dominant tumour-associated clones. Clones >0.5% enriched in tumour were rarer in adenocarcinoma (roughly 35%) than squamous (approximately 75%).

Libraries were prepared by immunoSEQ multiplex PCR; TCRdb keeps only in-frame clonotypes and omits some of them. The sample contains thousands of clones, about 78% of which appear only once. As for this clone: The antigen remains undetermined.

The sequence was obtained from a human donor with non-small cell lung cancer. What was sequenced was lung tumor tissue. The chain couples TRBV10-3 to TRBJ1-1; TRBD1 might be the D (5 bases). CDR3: CAISRDGDTEAFF. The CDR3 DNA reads TGTGCCATAAGCAGGGATGGGGACACTGAAGCTTTCTTT.